This T cell receptor (beta chain) was documented in a study of T cells in tuberculosis. Whole-study context: Samples predate treatment or fall within its first 7 days. Study-level points and caveats: Shorter CDR3-alpha in active tuberculosis partly drove smaller distances. Active tuberculosis TCR-alpha repertoires lay closer to GMM-specific TCRs than IGRA-negative controls, suggesting clonal expansion.

Time point here: new active TB diagnosis, blood taken before or within 7 days of starting treatment. Tuberculosis was confirmed by positive sputum smear and/or M. tuberculosis culture. Comment on this clone: The antigen remains undetermined.

Clones were sequenced by immunoSEQ multiplex PCR, and TCRdb holds only the in-frame ones, with some missing. The sample contains 30,000 to 40,000 clones, roughly 95% of which appear only once. The ends lost 6 bases at V and 1 base at J; junction bases unmatched: 8. CDR1 is MGHRA and CDR2 is YSYEKL in the germline V gene. This CDR3 is 15 amino acids long. The gene calls are TRBV4-1 and TRBJ2-5; 7 bases fit TRBD2. The receptor comes from an adult with tuberculosis. The sequences come from PBMCs, collected at tuberculosis diagnosis. CDR3 sequence: CASRSSGISQETQYF. CDR3 coding DNA: TGCGCCAGCAGATCAAGCGGGATCTCCCAAGAGACCCAGTACTTC.